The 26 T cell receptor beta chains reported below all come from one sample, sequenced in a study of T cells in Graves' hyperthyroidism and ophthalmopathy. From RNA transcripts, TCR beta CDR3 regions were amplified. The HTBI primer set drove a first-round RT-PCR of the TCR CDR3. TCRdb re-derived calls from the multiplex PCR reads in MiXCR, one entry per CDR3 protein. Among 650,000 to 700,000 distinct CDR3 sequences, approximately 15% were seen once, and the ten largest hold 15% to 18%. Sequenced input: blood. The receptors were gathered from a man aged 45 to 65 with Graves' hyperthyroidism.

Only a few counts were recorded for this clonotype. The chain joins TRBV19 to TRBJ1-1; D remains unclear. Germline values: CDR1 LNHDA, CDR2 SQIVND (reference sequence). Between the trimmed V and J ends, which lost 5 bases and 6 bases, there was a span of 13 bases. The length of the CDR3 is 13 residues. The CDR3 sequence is CASSRERASEAFF. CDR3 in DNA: TGTGCCAGTAGTCGCGAGAGGGCCTCTGAAGCTTTCTTT.

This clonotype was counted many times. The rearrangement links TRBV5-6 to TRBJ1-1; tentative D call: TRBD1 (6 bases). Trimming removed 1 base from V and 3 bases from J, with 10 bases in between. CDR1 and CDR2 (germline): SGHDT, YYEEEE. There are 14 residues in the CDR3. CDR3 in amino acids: CASSLTGRDTEAFF. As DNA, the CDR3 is TGTGCCAGCAGCTTGACAGGGCGGGACACTGAAGCTTTCTTT. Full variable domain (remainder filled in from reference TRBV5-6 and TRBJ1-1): DAGVTQSPTHLIKTRGQQVTLRCSPKSGHDTVSWYQQALGQGPQFIFQYYEEEERQRGNFPDRFSGHQFPNYSSELNVNALLLGDSALYLCASSLTGRDTEAFFGQGTRLTVV.

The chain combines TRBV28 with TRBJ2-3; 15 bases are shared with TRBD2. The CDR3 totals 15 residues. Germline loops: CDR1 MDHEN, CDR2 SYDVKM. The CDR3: CVVWTSGRAADTQYF. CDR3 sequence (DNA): TGTGTCGTATGGACTAGCGGGAGGGCTGCAGATACGCAGTATTTT.

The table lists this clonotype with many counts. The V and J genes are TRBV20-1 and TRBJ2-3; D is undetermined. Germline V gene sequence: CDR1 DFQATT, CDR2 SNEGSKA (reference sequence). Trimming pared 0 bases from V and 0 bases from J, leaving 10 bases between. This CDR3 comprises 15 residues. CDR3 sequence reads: CSARDAVSSTDTQYF. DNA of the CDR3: TGCAGTGCTAGAGATGCGGTTTCTAGCACAGATACGCAGTATTTT.

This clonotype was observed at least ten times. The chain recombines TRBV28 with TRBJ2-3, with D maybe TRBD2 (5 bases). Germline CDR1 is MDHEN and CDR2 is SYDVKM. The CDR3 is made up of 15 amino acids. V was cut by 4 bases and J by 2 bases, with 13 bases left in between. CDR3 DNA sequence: TGTGCCAGCAGTTCCCCTGGACTTTTCACAGATACGCAGTATTTT. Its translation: CASSSPGLFTDTQYF.

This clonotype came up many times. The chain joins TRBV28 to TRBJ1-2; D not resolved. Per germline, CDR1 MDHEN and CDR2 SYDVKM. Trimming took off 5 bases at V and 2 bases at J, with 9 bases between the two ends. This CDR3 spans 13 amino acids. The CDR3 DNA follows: TGTGCCAGCAGTCGGCAGAGAAACTATGGCTACACCTTC. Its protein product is CASSRQRNYGYTF.

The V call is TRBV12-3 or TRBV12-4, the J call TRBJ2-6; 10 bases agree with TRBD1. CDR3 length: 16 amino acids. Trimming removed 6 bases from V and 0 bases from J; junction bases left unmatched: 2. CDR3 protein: CASRDRGSSGANVLTF. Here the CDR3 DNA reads TGTGCCAGCAGGGACAGGGGGAGCTCTGGGGCCAACGTCCTGACTTTC.

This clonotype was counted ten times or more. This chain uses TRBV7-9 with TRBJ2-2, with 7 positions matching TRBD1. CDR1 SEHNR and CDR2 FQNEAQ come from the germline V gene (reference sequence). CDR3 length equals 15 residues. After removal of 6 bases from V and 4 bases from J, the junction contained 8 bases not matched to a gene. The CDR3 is CASSSTGLRTGELFF. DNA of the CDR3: TGTGCCAGCAGTTCGACAGGGTTGCGCACCGGGGAGCTGTTTTTT.

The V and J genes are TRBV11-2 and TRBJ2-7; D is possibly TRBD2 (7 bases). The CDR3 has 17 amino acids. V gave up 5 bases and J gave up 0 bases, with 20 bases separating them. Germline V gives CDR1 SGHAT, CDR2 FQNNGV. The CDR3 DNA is TGTGCCAGCAGCCCCGGGGGGCTAGCGGACCCCTCCTACGAGCAGTACTTC. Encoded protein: CASSPGGLADPSYEQYF. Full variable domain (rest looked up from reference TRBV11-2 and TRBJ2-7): EAGVAQSPRYKIIEKRQSVAFWCNPISGHATLYWYQQILGQGPKLLIQFQNNGVVDDSQLPKDRFSAERLKGVDSTLKIQPAKLEDSAVYLCASSPGGLADPSYEQYFGPGTRLTVT.

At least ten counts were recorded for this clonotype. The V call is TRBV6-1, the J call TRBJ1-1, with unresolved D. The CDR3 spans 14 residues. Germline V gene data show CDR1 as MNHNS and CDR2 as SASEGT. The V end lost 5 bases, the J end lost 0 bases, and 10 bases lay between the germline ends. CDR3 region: CASSYQRMNTEAFF. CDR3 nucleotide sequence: TGTGCCAGCAGTTATCAACGGATGAACACTGAAGCTTTCTTT.

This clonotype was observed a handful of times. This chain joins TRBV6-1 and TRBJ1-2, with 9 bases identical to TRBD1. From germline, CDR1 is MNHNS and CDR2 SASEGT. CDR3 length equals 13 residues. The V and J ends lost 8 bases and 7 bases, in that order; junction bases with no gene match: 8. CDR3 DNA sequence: TGTGCCAGCGGGCAACAGGGGGCCGGTGGCTACACCTTC. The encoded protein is CASGQQGAGGYTF.

The CDR3 DNA reads as TGCAGCGTTTCGTGGACCGAACCCTACAATGAGCAGTTCTTC. It is translated as CSVSWTEPYNEQFF. V gene TRBV29-1 combines with J gene TRBJ2-1; D is unresolved. The germline CDR1 and CDR2 sequences are SQVTM and ANQGSEA. V was shortened by 5 bases and J by 2 bases, with 13 bases between the two germline ends. The CDR3 has 14 amino acids.

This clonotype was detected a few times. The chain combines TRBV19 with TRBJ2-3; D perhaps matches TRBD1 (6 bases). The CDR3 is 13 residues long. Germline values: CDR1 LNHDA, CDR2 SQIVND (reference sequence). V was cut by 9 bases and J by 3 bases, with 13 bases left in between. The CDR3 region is CASSKGETDTQYF. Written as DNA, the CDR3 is TGTGCCAGCTCGAAGGGGGAGACAGATACGCAGTATTTT.

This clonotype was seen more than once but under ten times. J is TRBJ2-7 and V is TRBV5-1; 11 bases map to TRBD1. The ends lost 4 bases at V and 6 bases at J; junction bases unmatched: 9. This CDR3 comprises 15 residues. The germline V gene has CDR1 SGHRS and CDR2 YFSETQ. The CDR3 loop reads CASSPGQGAFSEQYF. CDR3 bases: TGCGCCAGCAGCCCAGGACAGGGGGCTTTCTCCGAGCAGTACTTC.

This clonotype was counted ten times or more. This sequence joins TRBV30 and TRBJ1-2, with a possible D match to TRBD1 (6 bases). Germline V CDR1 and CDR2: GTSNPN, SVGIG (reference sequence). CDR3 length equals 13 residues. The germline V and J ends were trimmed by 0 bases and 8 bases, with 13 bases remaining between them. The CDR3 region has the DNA TGTGCCTGGAGTGTATCGGACAGAAGCGGCTACACCTTC. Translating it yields CAWSVSDRSGYTF.

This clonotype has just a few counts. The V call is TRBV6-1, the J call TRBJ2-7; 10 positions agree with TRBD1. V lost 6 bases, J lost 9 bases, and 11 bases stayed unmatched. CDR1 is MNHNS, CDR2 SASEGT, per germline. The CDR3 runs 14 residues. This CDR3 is CASSRATGGEAQYF. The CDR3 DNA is TGTGCCAGCAGCCGCGCGACAGGGGGCGAGGCGCAGTACTTC.

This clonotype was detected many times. The CDR3 DNA follows: TGCAGTGCTAGAGATTGGGCGCATGGAGAAAAACTGTTTTTT. As protein: CSARDWAHGEKLFF. The rearrangement links TRBV20-1 to TRBJ1-4; no definite D call. The CDR3 extends over 14 amino acids. CDR1 is DFQATT, CDR2 SNEGSKA, per germline (reference sequence). V was clipped by 0 bases and J by 8 bases, with 13 bases between them.

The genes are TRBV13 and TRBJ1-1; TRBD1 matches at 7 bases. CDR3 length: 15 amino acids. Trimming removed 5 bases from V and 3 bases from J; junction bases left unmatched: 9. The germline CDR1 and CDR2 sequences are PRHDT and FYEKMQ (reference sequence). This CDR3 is CASSPQTDRDTEAFF. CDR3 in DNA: TGTGCCAGCAGCCCTCAAACAGACAGGGACACTGAAGCTTTCTTT.

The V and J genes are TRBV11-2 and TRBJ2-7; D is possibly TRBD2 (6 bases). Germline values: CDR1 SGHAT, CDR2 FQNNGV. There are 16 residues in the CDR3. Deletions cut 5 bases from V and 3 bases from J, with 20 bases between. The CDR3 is CASSPKVASENYEQYF. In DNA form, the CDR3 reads TGTGCCAGCAGCCCAAAGGTAGCTAGCGAAAACTACGAGCAGTACTTC. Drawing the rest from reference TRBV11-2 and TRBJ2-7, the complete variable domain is EAGVAQSPRYKIIEKRQSVAFWCNPISGHATLYWYQQILGQGPKLLIQFQNNGVVDDSQLPKDRFSAERLKGVDSTLKIQPAKLEDSAVYLCASSPKVASENYEQYFGPGTRLTVT.

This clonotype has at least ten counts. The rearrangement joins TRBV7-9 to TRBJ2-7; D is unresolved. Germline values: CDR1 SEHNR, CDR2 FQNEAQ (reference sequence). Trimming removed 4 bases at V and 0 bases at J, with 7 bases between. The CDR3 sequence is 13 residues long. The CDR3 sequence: CASSWPSSYEQYF. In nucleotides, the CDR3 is TGTGCCAGCAGCTGGCCAAGCTCCTACGAGCAGTACTTC. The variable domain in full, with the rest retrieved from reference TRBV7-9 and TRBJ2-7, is DTGVSQNPRHKITKRGQNVTFRCDPISEHNRLYWYRQTLGQGPEFLTYFQNEAQLEKSRLLSDRFSAERPKGSFSTLEIQRTEQGDSAMYLCASSWPSSYEQYFGPGTRLTVT.

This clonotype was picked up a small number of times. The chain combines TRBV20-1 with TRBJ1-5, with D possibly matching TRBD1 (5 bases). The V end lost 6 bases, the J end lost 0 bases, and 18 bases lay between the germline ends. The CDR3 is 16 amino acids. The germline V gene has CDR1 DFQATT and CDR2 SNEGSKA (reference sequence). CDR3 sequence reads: CSANPGAETSNQPQHF. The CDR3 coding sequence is TGCAGTGCCAACCCCGGGGCAGAGACTAGCAATCAGCCCCAGCATTTT.

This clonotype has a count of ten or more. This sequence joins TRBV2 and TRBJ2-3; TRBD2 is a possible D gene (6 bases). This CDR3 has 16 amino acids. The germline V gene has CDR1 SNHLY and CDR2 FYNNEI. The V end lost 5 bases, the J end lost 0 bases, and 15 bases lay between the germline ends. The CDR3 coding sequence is TGTGCCAGCAGTTCTATGGAGGGGATTAGCACAGATACGCAGTATTTT. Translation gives CASSSMEGISTDTQYF.

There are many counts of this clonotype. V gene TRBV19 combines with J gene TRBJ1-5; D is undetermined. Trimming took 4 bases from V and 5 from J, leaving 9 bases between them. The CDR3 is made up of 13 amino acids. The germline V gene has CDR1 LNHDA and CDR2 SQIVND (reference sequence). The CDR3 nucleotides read TGTGCCAGTAGTACCTCTTTTCATCAGCCCCAGCATTTT. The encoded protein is CASSTSFHQPQHF.

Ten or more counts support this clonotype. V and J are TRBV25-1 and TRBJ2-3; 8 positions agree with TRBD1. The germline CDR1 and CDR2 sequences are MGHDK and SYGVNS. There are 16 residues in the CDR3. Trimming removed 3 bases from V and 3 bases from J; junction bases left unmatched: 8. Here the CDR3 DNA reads TGTGCCAGCAGTGACTACCGGACAGGGCGAACAGATACGCAGTATTTT. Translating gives CASSDYRTGRTDTQYF.

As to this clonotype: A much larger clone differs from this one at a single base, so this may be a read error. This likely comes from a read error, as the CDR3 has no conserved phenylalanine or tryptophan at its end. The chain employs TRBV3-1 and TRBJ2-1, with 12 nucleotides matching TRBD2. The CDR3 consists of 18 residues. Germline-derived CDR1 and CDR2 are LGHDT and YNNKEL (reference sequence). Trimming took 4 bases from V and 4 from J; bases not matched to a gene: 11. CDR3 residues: CASSPKGTSGRFYNEQFV. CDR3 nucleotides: TGTGCCAGCAGCCCGAAGGGTACTAGCGGGAGGTTTTACAATGAGCAGTTCGTC.

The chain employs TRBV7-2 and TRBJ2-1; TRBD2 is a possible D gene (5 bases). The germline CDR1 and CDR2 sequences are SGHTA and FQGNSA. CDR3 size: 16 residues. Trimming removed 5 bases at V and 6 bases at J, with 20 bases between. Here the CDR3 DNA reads TGTGCCAGCAGCAAACTACTTGCGGGCGGTTCCAATGAGCAGTTCTTC. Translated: CASSKLLAGGSNEQFF.